A selection of T cell receptor beta chains follows, all from one sample in a study of T cell repertoires in cytomegalovirus infection. Their cognate antigens are unknown. TCRdb fed the reads into MiXCR, producing one record per CDR3 protein. The sample includes about 890,000 distinct CDR3 sequences, around 31% of them seen just once. Specimen: cultured CD8+ T cells from PBMCs, collected from culture after CMV antigen stimulation. The receptors derive from a human donor in good health (CMV status not recorded). Some clones in this sample may be carry-over from other donors' samples. Both conserved end residues are part of each CDR3. The D gene is left open where the match is weak. A row's size may be missing; if present it is once, few, many or a size class.

d_call,cdr3_length,clone_size,v_call,j_call,cdr3_aa,cdr3_nt
.,17,.,TRBV4-1,TRBJ1-3,CASSPILTAPSGNTIYF,TGCGCCAGCAGCCCAATTTTGACAGCGCCATCTGGAAACACCATATATTTT
.,17,few,TRBV10-3,TRBJ1-1,CAISESEREAMNTEAFF,TGTGCCATCAGTGAGTCGGAAAGGGAGGCTATGAACACTGAAGCTTTCTTT
.,15,few,TRBV27,TRBJ1-4,CASSLTNPPNEKLFF,TGTGCCAGCAGTTTGACAAATCCGCCTAATGAAAAACTGTTTTTT
TRBD1,14,few,TRBV27,TRBJ1-2,CASSFGAGGYGYTF,TGTGCCAGCAGTTTCGGCGCAGGGGGCTATGGCTACACCTTC
TRBD1,18,.,TRBV6-2/TRBV6-3,TRBJ1-5,CASSYRGRWRSRNQPQHF,TGTGCCAGCAGTTACAGGGGGCGGTGGAGGTCGCGCAATCAGCCCCAGCATTTT
.,13,.,TRBV6-1,TRBJ2-1,CASSEDPLLEQFF,TGTGCCAGCAGTGAAGATCCCCTTCTGGAGCAGTTCTTC
TRBD1,16,.,TRBV6-2/TRBV6-3,TRBJ2-5,CANSLRRTGREETQYF,TGTGCCAACAGTCTACGACGGACAGGTCGCGAAGAGACCCAGTACTTC
.,16,.,TRBV7-9,TRBJ2-2,CASSLPGHRNTGELFF,TGTGCCAGCAGCTTACCGGGACATAGGAACACCGGGGAGCTGTTTTTT
.,15,.,TRBV7-9,TRBJ1-1,CASSRPQVRSTEAFF,TGTGCCAGCAGCCGACCCCAAGTGCGGAGCACTGAAGCTTTCTTT
.,14,.,TRBV27,TRBJ2-1,CASSFWGAGNEQFF,TGTGCCAGCAGTTTTTGGGGGGCCGGCAATGAGCAGTTCTTC
.,13,.,TRBV20-1,TRBJ2-4,CSARGQGKNIQYF,TGCAGTGCTAGAGGCCAGGGAAAAAACATTCAGTACTTC
.,20,few,TRBV27,TRBJ1-1,CASSPPFGWQETPMNTEAFF,TGTGCCAGCAGTCCACCGTTCGGTTGGCAGGAGACACCTATGAACACTGAAGCTTTCTTT
.,13,once,TRBV29-1,TRBJ1-4,CSVETGMNEKLFF,TGCAGCGTGGAGACAGGAATGAATGAAAAACTGTTTTTT
.,16,.,TRBV5-5,TRBJ2-2,CASSLGAATNTGELFF,TGTGCCAGCAGCTTGGGGGCAGCCACCAACACCGGGGAGCTGTTTTTT
.,14,few,TRBV4-1,TRBJ2-5,CASSQDLFQETQYF,TGCGCCAGCAGCCAAGATCTCTTCCAAGAGACCCAGTACTTC
TRBD2,16,.,TRBV12-3/TRBV12-4,TRBJ2-5,CASSPQAAGVGETQYF,TGTGCCAGCAGTCCTCAAGCGGCGGGGGTAGGGGAGACCCAGTACTTC
TRBD1,15,.,TRBV27,TRBJ2-1,CASSETGTGGYEQFF,TGTGCCAGCAGTGAGACCGGGACAGGGGGCTATGAGCAGTTCTTC
TRBD1,17,few,TRBV9,TRBJ2-1,CASSPLSGQGTYNEQFF,TGTGCCAGCAGCCCCCTTTCGGGACAGGGGACCTACAATGAGCAGTTCTTC
.,13,.,TRBV2,TRBJ2-3,CATGTHIRDTQYF,TGTGCCACTGGGACACACATCAGAGATACGCAGTATTTT
.,15,.,TRBV28,TRBJ2-5,CASSFQRAKRETQYF,TGTGCCAGCAGTTTCCAGCGGGCGAAACGGGAGACCCAGTACTTC
.,18,.,TRBV12-5,TRBJ2-3,CASGLVTPRNGSTDTQYF,TGTGCTAGTGGTTTGGTGACCCCCAGGAATGGGAGCACAGATACGCAGTATTTT
.,15,many,TRBV7-8,TRBJ1-1,CASSSKTGMNTEAFF,TGTGCCAGCAGCTCCAAGACAGGTATGAACACTGAAGCTTTCTTT
.,16,many,TRBV7-6,TRBJ2-1,CASSPAQRSSYNEQFF,TGTGCCAGCAGCCCAGCACAGCGCAGCTCCTACAATGAGCAGTTCTTC
TRBD1,16,.,TRBV6-6,TRBJ1-2,CASSDTGGNRLSGYTF,TGTGCCAGCAGTGATACAGGGGGCAATCGTTTGAGTGGCTACACCTTC
TRBD1,16,.,TRBV4-1,TRBJ1-4,CASSTYAGTDDEKLFF,TGCGCCAGCAGCACCTATGCCGGGACAGATGATGAAAAACTGTTTTTT
.,14,few,TRBV10-3,TRBJ2-2,CAIRAREADGELFF,TGTGCCATCAGGGCCCGGGAAGCCGACGGGGAGCTGTTTTTT
TRBD2,15,once,TRBV6-6,TRBJ2-7,CASSQGTSGFYEQYF,TGTGCCAGCAGTCAGGGGACTAGCGGGTTCTACGAGCAGTACTTC
.,14,.,TRBV2,TRBJ1-4,CASIRADTGEKLFF,TGTGCCAGCATTCGGGCTGACACAGGGGAAAAACTGTTTTTT
.,13,few,TRBV2,TRBJ2-3,CASSELVRDTQYF,TGTGCCAGCAGTGAACTAGTCAGAGATACGCAGTATTTT
.,14,few,TRBV5-1,TRBJ2-3,CASSNRDRTDTQYF,TGCGCCAGCAGCAACCGGGATCGCACAGATACGCAGTATTTT
.,14,.,TRBV3-1,TRBJ2-7,CASSQGGVPYEQYF,TGTGCCAGCAGCCAGGGGGGCGTGCCCTACGAGCAGTACTTC